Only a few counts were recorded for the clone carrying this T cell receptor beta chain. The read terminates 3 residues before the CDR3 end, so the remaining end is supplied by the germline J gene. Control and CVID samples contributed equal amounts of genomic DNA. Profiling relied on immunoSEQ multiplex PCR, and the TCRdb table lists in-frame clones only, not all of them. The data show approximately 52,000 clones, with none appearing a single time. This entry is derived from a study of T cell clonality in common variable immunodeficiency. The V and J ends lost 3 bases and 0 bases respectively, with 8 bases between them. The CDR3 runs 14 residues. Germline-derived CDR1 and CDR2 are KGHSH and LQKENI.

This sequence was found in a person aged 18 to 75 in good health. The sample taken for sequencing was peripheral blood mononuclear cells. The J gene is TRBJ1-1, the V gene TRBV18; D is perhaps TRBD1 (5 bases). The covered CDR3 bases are TGTGCCAGCTCACCGGGGGGACTGAACACTGAA. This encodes CASSPGGLNTE. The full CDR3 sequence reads CASSPGGLNTEAFF. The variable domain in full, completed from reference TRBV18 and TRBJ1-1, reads NAGVMQNPRHLVRRRGQEARLRCSPMKGHSHVYWYRQLPEEGLKFMVYLQKENIIDESGMPKERFSAEFPKEGPSILRIQQVVRGDSAAYFCASSPGGLNTEAFFGQGTRLTVV.